The text below deals with one T cell receptor (beta chain). The record originates from a study of OX40 agonist ivuxolimab in advanced cancers. Study in general: Treatment of patients was with ivuxolimab, an agonistic anti-OX40 (CD134) antibody.

V was pared by 5 bases and J by 1 base, with 14 bases between. Germline V gene data show CDR1 as KGHSH and CDR2 as LQKENI. This CDR3 has 15 amino acids. TCRdb keeps only in-frame clones here, not all; method: immunoSEQ multiplex PCR. The sample carries roughly 34,000 clones, roughly 80% recorded once. The specimen was CD4+ or CD8+ T cells sorted from blood, collected in a trial of the OX40 agonist ivuxolimab. The receptor comes from an adult with an advanced solid tumor such as melanoma, head and neck, liver or kidney cancer. The rearrangement uses TRBV18 and TRBJ1-1; D is undetermined. The CDR3, as DNA: TGTGCCAGCTCAACCTTACCTGCAGGGAACACTGAAGCTTTCTTT. This translates into CASSTLPAGNTEAFF.